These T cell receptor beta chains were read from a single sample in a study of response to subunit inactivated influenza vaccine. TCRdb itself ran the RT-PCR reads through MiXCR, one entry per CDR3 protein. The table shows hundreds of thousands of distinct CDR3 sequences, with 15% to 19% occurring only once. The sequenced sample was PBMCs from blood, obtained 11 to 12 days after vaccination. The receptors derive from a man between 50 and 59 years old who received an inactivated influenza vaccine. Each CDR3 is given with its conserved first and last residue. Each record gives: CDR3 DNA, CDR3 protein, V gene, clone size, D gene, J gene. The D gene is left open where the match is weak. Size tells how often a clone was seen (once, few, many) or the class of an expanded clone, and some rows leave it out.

CDR3nt: TGTGCCAGCAGTTACCCGGGTCATGGGTCCGGGTTTGAAGCTTTCTTT; CDR3aa: CASSYPGHGSGFEAFF; v_gene: TRBV6-5; abundance: .; d_gene: .; j_gene: TRBJ1-1
CDR3nt: TGTGCCAGCAGTAATTCTGGGGGCGACGGCTACACCTTC; CDR3aa: CASSNSGGDGYTF; v_gene: TRBV12-3/TRBV12-4; abundance: many; d_gene: .; j_gene: TRBJ1-2
CDR3nt: TGTGCCAGCAGCCAGACTAGCACCTACAATGAGCAGTTCTTC; CDR3aa: CASSQTSTYNEQFF; v_gene: TRBV3-1; abundance: .; d_gene: TRBD2; j_gene: TRBJ2-1
CDR3nt: TGCGCCAGCAGCCAAGCGGGACTAGCGGGGGCCGGGGAGCTGTTTTTT; CDR3aa: CASSQAGLAGAGELFF; v_gene: TRBV4-1; abundance: few; d_gene: TRBD2; j_gene: TRBJ2-2
CDR3nt: TGTGCCAGCAGTTCGAGGTACACTGAAGCTTTCTTT; CDR3aa: CASSSRYTEAFF; v_gene: TRBV12-3/TRBV12-4; abundance: few; d_gene: .; j_gene: TRBJ1-1
CDR3nt: TGCGCCAGCAGCCACCCACCGGGACAGGATATCTCTGGGGCCAACGTCCTGACTTTC; CDR3aa: CASSHPPGQDISGANVLTF; v_gene: TRBV5-1; abundance: few; d_gene: TRBD1; j_gene: TRBJ2-6
CDR3nt: TGTGCCAGCAGTAGGCCTAGCGGCCCGGGTCACAATGAGCAGTTCTTC; CDR3aa: CASSRPSGPGHNEQFF; v_gene: TRBV27; abundance: few; d_gene: TRBD2; j_gene: TRBJ2-1
CDR3nt: TGCAGCGTTGAAGATCTGATAGTTTCAAAGTTCTTC; CDR3aa: CSVEDLIVSKFF; v_gene: TRBV29-1; abundance: few; d_gene: .; j_gene: TRBJ2-1
CDR3nt: TGTGCCAGCAGCCCGCAGTTCAGCGACAATGAGCAGTTCTTC; CDR3aa: CASSPQFSDNEQFF; v_gene: TRBV11-2; abundance: .; d_gene: .; j_gene: TRBJ2-1
CDR3nt: TGTGCCAGCTCACCACTGGGTGGCGGGAGAGAGGATACGCAGTATTTT; CDR3aa: CASSPLGGGREDTQYF; v_gene: TRBV18; abundance: once; d_gene: TRBD2; j_gene: TRBJ2-3
CDR3nt: TGTGCCAGCAAATTCGCGGGAGGGCCGCCAGATACGCAGTATTTT; CDR3aa: CASKFAGGPPDTQYF; v_gene: TRBV12-3/TRBV12-4; abundance: .; d_gene: TRBD2; j_gene: TRBJ2-3
CDR3nt: TGTGCCAGCAGAGGACTAGCGGGGGAACATCAAGAGACCCAGTACTTC; CDR3aa: CASRGLAGEHQETQYF; v_gene: TRBV7-9; abundance: few; d_gene: TRBD2; j_gene: TRBJ2-5
CDR3nt: TGTGCCAGCCAACCCGGGGCCACCCCCTACAATGAGCAGTTCTTC; CDR3aa: CASQPGATPYNEQFF; v_gene: TRBV6-1; abundance: .; d_gene: .; j_gene: TRBJ2-1
CDR3nt: TGCAGTACAGGGGGGGATAACTATGGCTACACCTTC; CDR3aa: CSTGGDNYGYTF; v_gene: TRBV20-1; abundance: .; d_gene: TRBD1; j_gene: TRBJ1-2
CDR3nt: TGTGCCAGCAGCTCCGGACAGCAGGAGCAGTTCTTC; CDR3aa: CASSSGQQEQFF; v_gene: TRBV5-4; abundance: few; d_gene: .; j_gene: TRBJ2-1
CDR3nt: TGTGCCAGCAGCCCGGAGTGGCGGCCCGCCTGGTACCAAGAGACCCAGTACTTC; CDR3aa: CASSPEWRPAWYQETQYF; v_gene: TRBV9; abundance: few; d_gene: .; j_gene: TRBJ2-5
CDR3nt: TGTGCCAGCAGCTTAGGGTTTGGTACGGAGCAGTTCTTC; CDR3aa: CASSLGFGTEQFF; v_gene: TRBV7-8; abundance: .; d_gene: .; j_gene: TRBJ2-1
CDR3nt: TGTGCCTGGAGTGTAGGAGGGGGACAGGGAGGAAAGCAGTACTTC; CDR3aa: CAWSVGGGQGGKQYF; v_gene: TRBV30; abundance: few; d_gene: TRBD1; j_gene: TRBJ2-7
CDR3nt: TGCAGCGTAAGACAGCACAATGAGCAGTTCTTC; CDR3aa: CSVRQHNEQFF; v_gene: TRBV29-1; abundance: .; d_gene: .; j_gene: TRBJ2-1
CDR3nt: TGTGCCAGCCGGCTAGGCTACGAGCAGTACTTC; CDR3aa: CASRLGYEQYF; v_gene: TRBV2; abundance: few; d_gene: .; j_gene: TRBJ2-7
CDR3nt: TGTGCCAGCAGCTTAGAGGGGGCAGGGAAGTACAATGAGCAGTACTTC; CDR3aa: CASSLEGAGKYNEQYF; v_gene: TRBV7-9; abundance: .; d_gene: TRBD1; j_gene: TRBJ2-7
CDR3nt: TGTGCCAGCAGCCAAGTACGCGACAAATACAATGAGCAGTTCTTC; CDR3aa: CASSQVRDKYNEQFF; v_gene: TRBV3-1; abundance: once; d_gene: .; j_gene: TRBJ2-1
CDR3nt: TGTGCCATCAGCCGGGACAGGGTTAGCAATCAGCCCCAGCATTTT; CDR3aa: CAISRDRVSNQPQHF; v_gene: TRBV10-3; abundance: few; d_gene: TRBD1; j_gene: TRBJ1-5
CDR3nt: TGTGCCAGCAGCTTACGCCCAGGGGAGCGAGACGAGCAGTACTTC; CDR3aa: CASSLRPGERDEQYF; v_gene: TRBV7-9; abundance: once; d_gene: .; j_gene: TRBJ2-7
CDR3nt: TGCAGTGCCCGAGGGGGTGGGTCGGCGAACACCGGGGAGCTGTTTTTT; CDR3aa: CSARGGGSANTGELFF; v_gene: TRBV20-1; abundance: many; d_gene: .; j_gene: TRBJ2-2
CDR3nt: TGTGCCAGCAGCGTTCGGGGGGGAGGCGAGACCCAGTACTTC; CDR3aa: CASSVRGGGETQYF; v_gene: TRBV9; abundance: .; d_gene: TRBD2; j_gene: TRBJ2-5
CDR3nt: TGTGCCAGCAGCCAATTGGTCAGTACTAATTCACCCCTCCACTTT; CDR3aa: CASSQLVSTNSPLHF; v_gene: TRBV16; abundance: .; d_gene: .; j_gene: TRBJ1-6
CDR3nt: TGTGCCAGCTCCCCTGATGGGTCCCAAGAGACCCAGTACTTC; CDR3aa: CASSPDGSQETQYF; v_gene: TRBV7-6; abundance: .; d_gene: .; j_gene: TRBJ2-5
CDR3nt: TGTGCCAGCAGCTCAGGGGGCTCTCGGGGGGACATTCAGTACTTC; CDR3aa: CASSSGGSRGDIQYF; v_gene: TRBV7-2; abundance: .; d_gene: .; j_gene: TRBJ2-4
CDR3nt: TGTGCCATCAATTCCGGGCTAGCGGGAGGCAGCTCCTACAATGAGCAGTTCTTC; CDR3aa: CAINSGLAGGSSYNEQFF; v_gene: TRBV10-3; abundance: many; d_gene: TRBD2; j_gene: TRBJ2-1
CDR3nt: TGTGCCAGCAGCTCTGGACAGGGGGCGATCTTCACGTTT; CDR3aa: CASSSGQGAIFTF; v_gene: TRBV7-2; abundance: few; d_gene: TRBD1; j_gene: TRBJ1-4
CDR3nt: TGTGCCAGCAGCGCGTGGGGTAAACAAAGCTCCTACGAGCAGTACTTC; CDR3aa: CASSAWGKQSSYEQYF; v_gene: TRBV12-3/TRBV12-4; abundance: many; d_gene: .; j_gene: TRBJ2-7
CDR3nt: TGCAGCGTCAGGACAGGCGGCGGGAACACTGAAGCTTTCTTT; CDR3aa: CSVRTGGGNTEAFF; v_gene: TRBV29-1; abundance: few; d_gene: TRBD1; j_gene: TRBJ1-1
CDR3nt: TGTGCCAGCAACATGGTCCCGGAGGCTGAAGCTTTCTTT; CDR3aa: CASNMVPEAEAFF; v_gene: TRBV6-1; abundance: few; d_gene: .; j_gene: TRBJ1-1
CDR3nt: TGTGCCAGCGGCTCTTTGATTTCACCCCTCCACTTT; CDR3aa: CASGSLISPLHF; v_gene: TRBV7-2; abundance: few; d_gene: .; j_gene: TRBJ1-6
CDR3nt: TGCGCCAGCGGTACCGTCGGAGGCAGGGGGATCGAGCAGTACTTC; CDR3aa: CASGTVGGRGIEQYF; v_gene: TRBV5-1; abundance: .; d_gene: TRBD1; j_gene: TRBJ2-7
CDR3nt: TGTGCCAGCAGCTTCTCCTGGGGACTAGTCCACAATGAGCAGTTCTTC; CDR3aa: CASSFSWGLVHNEQFF; v_gene: TRBV11-2; abundance: .; d_gene: TRBD2; j_gene: TRBJ2-1
CDR3nt: TGCGCCAGCAGCCAAGAGGGGGGGTTAATCATGAACACTGAAGCTTTCTTT; CDR3aa: CASSQEGGLIMNTEAFF; v_gene: TRBV4-3; abundance: .; d_gene: .; j_gene: TRBJ1-1
CDR3nt: TGTGCCAGCACCCCGACAGGGCCAATTCGTGTTTATGGCTACACCTTC; CDR3aa: CASTPTGPIRVYGYTF; v_gene: TRBV28; abundance: few; d_gene: TRBD1; j_gene: TRBJ1-2
CDR3nt: TGTGCCAGCAGCAACGAGGGGAGTACGAACACCGGGGAGCTGTTTTTT; CDR3aa: CASSNEGSTNTGELFF; v_gene: TRBV21-1; abundance: .; d_gene: .; j_gene: TRBJ2-2
CDR3nt: TGTGCCAGCAGTCCGAACCAGCTGTCTAACTATGGCTACACCTTC; CDR3aa: CASSPNQLSNYGYTF; v_gene: TRBV12-3/TRBV12-4; abundance: .; d_gene: .; j_gene: TRBJ1-2
CDR3nt: TGTGCCAGCAGCTCCAATAGTGGGACACAGTTCTTC; CDR3aa: CASSSNSGTQFF; v_gene: TRBV7-9; abundance: .; d_gene: .; j_gene: TRBJ2-1
CDR3nt: TGTGCCAGCAGACGGACAGGGGAAGACCTCCACTTT; CDR3aa: CASRRTGEDLHF; v_gene: TRBV12-3/TRBV12-4; abundance: few; d_gene: TRBD1; j_gene: TRBJ1-6
CDR3nt: TGCAGTGCTAGCGCCCTCGGCTACGAGCAGTACTTC; CDR3aa: CSASALGYEQYF; v_gene: TRBV20-1; abundance: .; d_gene: .; j_gene: TRBJ2-7
CDR3nt: TGTGCCAGCAGCTTATTGGGAGGGAATAACGAGCAGTACTTC; CDR3aa: CASSLLGGNNEQYF; v_gene: TRBV7-3; abundance: .; d_gene: TRBD2; j_gene: TRBJ2-7
CDR3nt: TGCGCCAGCAGGGGACTAGCGGGGGCCTCATCCTACAATGAGCAGTTCTTC; CDR3aa: CASRGLAGASSYNEQFF; v_gene: TRBV4-1; abundance: few; d_gene: TRBD2; j_gene: TRBJ2-1
CDR3nt: TGTGCCACCAGCAGAGAGGTGACTAGCGGTTACAATGAGCAGTTCTTC; CDR3aa: CATSREVTSGYNEQFF; v_gene: TRBV15; abundance: few; d_gene: TRBD2; j_gene: TRBJ2-1
CDR3nt: TGTGCCAGCAGCCAAGACCCAGGCAGCTCTAGGGTTGGCTACACCTTC; CDR3aa: CASSQDPGSSRVGYTF; v_gene: TRBV3-1; abundance: .; d_gene: .; j_gene: TRBJ1-2
CDR3nt: TGTGCCAGCCGGGGGTCGAACACCGGGGAGCTGTTTTTT; CDR3aa: CASRGSNTGELFF; v_gene: TRBV6-2/TRBV6-3; abundance: many; d_gene: .; j_gene: TRBJ2-2
CDR3nt: TGTGCCAGCAGTCGTTCGGCAGGTGAAGAGACCCAGTACTTC; CDR3aa: CASSRSAGEETQYF; v_gene: TRBV28; abundance: few; d_gene: .; j_gene: TRBJ2-5
CDR3nt: TGCGCCAGCAGTCTAGGGTTGGATCAGCCCCAGCATTTT; CDR3aa: CASSLGLDQPQHF; v_gene: TRBV4-1; abundance: many; d_gene: .; j_gene: TRBJ1-5
CDR3nt: TGTGCCAGCAGTCGGACAGGGGGGACCGGGGAGCTGTTTTTT; CDR3aa: CASSRTGGTGELFF; v_gene: TRBV3-1; abundance: many; d_gene: TRBD1; j_gene: TRBJ2-2
CDR3nt: TGTGCCAGCAGCTCGGAAACCGGGACAAATGGCTACACCTTC; CDR3aa: CASSSETGTNGYTF; v_gene: TRBV7-9; abundance: few; d_gene: .; j_gene: TRBJ1-2
CDR3nt: TGTGCCAGCAGCTTAAATAGGGTAGAAAAACTGTTTTTT; CDR3aa: CASSLNRVEKLFF; v_gene: TRBV7-8; abundance: few; d_gene: .; j_gene: TRBJ1-4
CDR3nt: TGTGCCAGCAGCTTTACGGGACAGCCTGAGAACACCGGGGAGCTGTTTTTT; CDR3aa: CASSFTGQPENTGELFF; v_gene: TRBV6-2/TRBV6-3; abundance: few; d_gene: TRBD1; j_gene: TRBJ2-2
CDR3nt: TGCGCCAGCAGCCAGCCGCGGACCGGGCAGGCTACGCAGTATTTT; CDR3aa: CASSQPRTGQATQYF; v_gene: TRBV4-1; abundance: .; d_gene: .; j_gene: TRBJ2-3
CDR3nt: TGTGCCAGCCGAACCGGACAGGGGGTCAACATTCAGTACTTC; CDR3aa: CASRTGQGVNIQYF; v_gene: TRBV12-3/TRBV12-4; abundance: few; d_gene: TRBD1; j_gene: TRBJ2-4
CDR3nt: TGCAGCGGTGGGGGGGACCAATACAATGAGCAGTTCTTC; CDR3aa: CSGGGDQYNEQFF; v_gene: TRBV29-1; abundance: few; d_gene: TRBD2; j_gene: TRBJ2-1
CDR3nt: TGCGCCAGCAGCTTGGATTCACAGGGAATAAAGACCCAGTACTTC; CDR3aa: CASSLDSQGIKTQYF; v_gene: TRBV5-1; abundance: few; d_gene: .; j_gene: TRBJ2-5